This T cell receptor (beta chain) is from a study of cytomegalovirus exposure and HLA in healthy donors. Across the study: As released early, the data held 75 million to 90 million unique TCRs from HLA-typed donors.

Trimming cost V 3 bases and J 5 bases; bases outside gene matches: 9. Germline V gene sequence: CDR1 MDHEN, CDR2 SYDVKM. The CDR3 has 16 residues. About this clone itself: As yet, its antigen is unknown.

This PCR relied on a set of 60 Vbeta primers and 13 Jbeta primers. Measured with immunoSEQ multiplex PCR; TCRdb has only the in-frame clones, and not every one. The sample has 110,000 to 150,000 clones, 70% to 85% seen once. Study-wide points: Most of the TCR beta V segments (in an earlier analysis) were productive either about 87% or about 30% of the time.

This chain connects TRBV28 to TRBJ1-4; 7 bases line up with TRBD1. Sequencing was carried out using PBMCs. This sequence originates from a woman aged 40 to 55 in good health and CMV-seronegative. The CDR3 reads CASSLFRGTANEKLFF. The CDR3 DNA reads TGTGCCAGCAGTTTGTTCCGAGGGACAGCGAATGAAAAACTGTTTTTT.